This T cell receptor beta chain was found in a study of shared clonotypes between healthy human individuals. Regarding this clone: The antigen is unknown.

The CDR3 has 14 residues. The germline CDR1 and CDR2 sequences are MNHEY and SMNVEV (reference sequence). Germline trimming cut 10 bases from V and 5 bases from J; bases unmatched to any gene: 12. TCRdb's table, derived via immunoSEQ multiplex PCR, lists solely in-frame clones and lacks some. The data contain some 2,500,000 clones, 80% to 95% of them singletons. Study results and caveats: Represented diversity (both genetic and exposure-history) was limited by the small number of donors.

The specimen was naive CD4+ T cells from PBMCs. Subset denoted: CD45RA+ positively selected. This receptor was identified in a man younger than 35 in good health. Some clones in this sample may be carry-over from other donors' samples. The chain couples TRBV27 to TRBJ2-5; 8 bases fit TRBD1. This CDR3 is CATRPAGGLETQYF. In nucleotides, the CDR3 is TGTGCCACCCGCCCGGCAGGGGGCTTGGAGACCCAGTACTTC.